This note documents a single T cell receptor (beta chain) sequence. The source of the sample is a study of CD8+CD57+ T cells in acquired aplastic anemia. Trimming removed 8 bases from V and 6 bases from J; junction bases left unmatched: 5. This CDR3 has 13 amino acids. The germline CDR1 and CDR2 sequences are ENHRY and SYGVKD. An expansion of CD8+CD57+ cells by flow cytometry had been shown in patients chosen for sequencing. Patients were untreated when blood was sampled. TCR beta VDJ and CDR3 were profiled, and genomic DNA was the template. MiXCR, run by TCRdb on the reads, gives a single entry per CDR3 protein. The table lists roughly 80,000 distinct CDR3 sequences, about three quarters of them singletons.

J is TRBJ2-1 and V is TRBV10-3, with TRBD2 matching over 9 bases. The sequence came from a human donor with aplastic anemia. Sequencing was done on a sample of sorted CD4+, CD8+, or CD8+CD57+ T cells (not recorded which) from PBMCs. CDR3 sequence: CAIGAAGGNEQFF. CDR3 sequence (DNA): TGTGCCATCGGGGCAGCGGGGGGCAATGAGCAGTTCTTC.